Shown below are 25 T cell receptor beta chains from a single sample sequenced in a study of radiotherapy plus CTLA-4 blockade in lung cancer. The repertoire was sequenced with immunoSEQ multiplex PCR; TCRdb's copy has only in-frame clones and lacks some. The sample consists of 70,000 to 90,000 clones, 60% to 85% of them appearing once. This material consisted of peripheral blood, taken from a patient treated with radiotherapy plus ipilimumab. The source is a human donor with non-small cell lung cancer whose response to radiotherapy plus ipilimumab could not be evaluated. Some clones in this sample may be carry-over from other donors' samples.

This clone has a single count. V gene TRBV5-5 combines with J gene TRBJ2-7; 9 bases align to TRBD1. The CDR3 has 13 residues. Losses at the gene ends were 3 bases for V and 6 bases for J; bases not matched to a gene: 4. CDR1 is SGHKS and CDR2 is YYEKEE in the germline V gene (reference sequence). The CDR3 reads CASSWGQGGEQYF. The CDR3 nucleotides read TGTGCCAGCAGCTGGGGACAGGGCGGCGAGCAGTACTTC.

V is TRBV28 and J is TRBJ2-5; 10 bases fit TRBD1. Germline V CDR1 and CDR2: MDHEN, SYDVKM. The ends lost 6 bases at V and 3 bases at J; junction bases unmatched: 4. The CDR3 sequence is 14 residues long. CDR3 in DNA: TGTGCCAGCAGACGAGGGACAGGGGAAGAGACCCAGTACTTC. It specifies CASRRGTGEETQYF.

This sequence joins TRBV19 and TRBJ1-1; 8 bases align to TRBD1. CDR1 and CDR2 from the germline V gene are LNHDA and SQIVND (reference sequence). J lost 0 bases, V lost 10 bases, and 4 bases had no gene match. The CDR3 spans 13 residues. The CDR3 loop reads CATVGQVNTEAFF. CDR3 in DNA: TGTGCCACCGTGGGACAGGTGAACACTGAAGCTTTCTTT.

This clone was seen a single time. V and J are TRBV19 and TRBJ1-6; TRBD1 agrees at 7 bases. V lost 7 bases, J lost 0 bases, and 9 bases stayed unmatched. The CDR3 runs to 17 residues. CDR1 is LNHDA and CDR2 is SQIVND in the germline V gene (reference sequence). In DNA form, the CDR3 reads TGTGCCAGTAACCCGGGACAGAGGAGCTCCTATAATTCACCCCTCCACTTT. Encoded protein: CASNPGQRSSYNSPLHF.

The genes are TRBV4-2 and TRBJ2-7, with TRBD2 as a possible D gene (6 bases). This CDR3 comprises 15 residues. Per the germline V gene, CDR1 is LGHNA and CDR2 is YNFKEQ. With 1 base removed from V and 2 bases from J, the gap between germline ends came to 12 bases. CDR3 in DNA: TGTGCCAGCAGCCAAGCAGGCGGCGGGACCTACGAGCAGTACTTC. Protein sequence: CASSQAGGGTYEQYF.

This clone was seen only a few times. The chain employs TRBV4-1 and TRBJ1-3; no clear D. Trimming pared 0 bases from V and 1 base from J, leaving 10 bases between. Germline V gene lookup returns CDR1 MGHRA and CDR2 YSYEKL. The CDR3 extends over 16 amino acids. The DNA of the CDR3 is TGCGCCAGCAGCCAAGATGTAACAGATTCTGGAAACACCATATATTTT. Amino acids: CASSQDVTDSGNTIYF.

The table lists this clone with a few counts. At one boundary the junction diverges from the germline segment, which might be a read error. The chain has TRBV7-2 and TRBJ2-2; tentatively, D is TRBD2 (5 bases). The length of the CDR3 is 15 residues. Germline CDR1 SGHTA, CDR2 FQGNSA. The CDR3 DNA is TGCGCCAGCAGCTCACAGCCTCGGGGCACCGGGGAGCTGTTTTTT. Residues: CASSSQPRGTGELFF. The whole variable domain, filled in from reference TRBV7-2 and TRBJ2-2, reads GAGVSQSPSNKVTEKGKDVELRCDPISGHTALYWYRQSLGQGLEFLIYFQGNSAPDKSGLPSDRFSAERTGGSVSTLTIQRTQQEDSAVYLCASSSQPRGTGELFFGEGSRLTVL.

V usage is TRBV28 and J usage is TRBJ2-4; 8 nucleotides line up with TRBD1. Germline V lookup: CDR1 MDHEN, CDR2 SYDVKM. V was clipped by 1 base and J by 3 bases; unmatched bases: 2. CDR3 size: 15 residues. DNA of the CDR3: TGTGCCAGCAGTTTATTGACAGGGGTCAAAAACATTCAGTACTTC. Its protein is CASSLLTGVKNIQYF.

The rearrangement uses TRBV13 and TRBJ1-2; TRBD1 might be the D (5 bases). This CDR3 contains 17 residues. V dropped 0 bases and J dropped 4 bases, with 18 bases sitting between them. Germline loops: CDR1 PRHDT, CDR2 FYEKMQ (reference sequence). The CDR3 is CASSLGLGGKGPYGYTF. The CDR3 nucleotides are TGTGCCAGCAGCTTAGGCCTCGGAGGGAAGGGGCCCTATGGCTACACCTTC.

The rearrangement links TRBV6-5 to TRBJ1-2, with TRBD1 as a possible D gene (6 bases). In germline, CDR1 is MNHEY, CDR2 SVGAGI. The CDR3 is 15 residues long. The V gene lost 4 bases and the J gene lost 4 bases, with 16 bases spanning the gap. For the CDR3, the DNA is TGTGCCAGCAGTTTCGGGGGGGCGCGAGTCTATGGCTACACCTTC. It specifies CASSFGGARVYGYTF.

The chain links TRBV19 to TRBJ1-5; D ambiguous. This CDR3 contains 19 residues. With 4 bases removed from V and 5 bases from J, the gap between germline ends came to 27 bases. Looked up from germline, CDR1 is LNHDA and CDR2 is SQIVND (reference sequence). The DNA for the CDR3 is TGTGCCAGTAGTACCAGCCCATATCTACGGCAGGTGCTCCATCAGCCCCAGCATTTT. It encodes CASSTSPYLRQVLHQPQHF. The whole variable domain, remainder taken from reference TRBV19 and TRBJ1-5, is DGGITQSPKYLFRKEGQNVTLSCEQNLNHDAMYWYRQDPGQGLRLIYYSQIVNDFQKGDIAEGYSVSREKKESFPLTVTSAQKNPTAFYLCASSTSPYLRQVLHQPQHFGDGTRLSIL.

V is TRBV7-8 and J is TRBJ1-1, with 9 bases matching TRBD1. In germline, CDR1 is SGHVS, CDR2 FQNEAQ. J lost 1 base, V lost 5 bases, and 2 bases had no gene match. The CDR3 runs 14 residues. Here the CDR3 DNA reads TGTGCCAGCAGCCGGGGACAGGGGAACACTGAAGCTTTCTTT. Translated, it gives CASSRGQGNTEAFF.

The V gene is TRBV5-1, the J gene TRBJ1-2; D unclear. Trimming took 2 bases from V and 2 from J, leaving 10 bases between them. The germline CDR1 and CDR2 sequences are SGHRS and YFSETQ. This CDR3 has 14 residues. CDR3 DNA: TGCGCCAGCAGCTTAGGAGGTGGAAACTATGGCTACACCTTC. Translating it yields CASSLGGGNYGYTF.

The chain links TRBV6-6 to TRBJ1-3, with TRBD1 identical over 8 bases. The CDR3 sequence is 16 residues long. Germline V gene data show CDR1 as MNHNY and CDR2 as SVGAGI (reference sequence). With V trimmed by 0 bases and J by 0 bases, 1 base remained unmatched. The chain's CDR3 is CASSYSGQDSGNTIYF. DNA for the CDR3: TGTGCCAGCAGTTACTCGGGACAGGACTCTGGAAACACCATATATTTT.

This chain joins TRBV11-3 and TRBJ1-1; maybe TRBD1 (5 bases). V shed 5 bases and J shed 5 bases, with 15 bases lying between them. The CDR3 contains 14 residues. The germline CDR1 and CDR2 sequences are SGHNT and YENEEA. This CDR3 reads CASSPAGVGTEAFF. DNA for the CDR3: TGTGCCAGCAGCCCTGCGGGGGTGGGGACTGAAGCTTTCTTT.

Worth noting for this clone: At one end the junction does not follow the germline gene, possibly because of a read error. The gene calls are TRBV7-6 and TRBJ1-1; 10 bases agree with TRBD1. Germline V CDR1 and CDR2: SGHVS, FNYEAQ. The CDR3 is made up of 12 amino acids. The CDR3 spells CTSSLGTGEAFF. CDR3 sequence (DNA): TGTACCAGCAGCTTGGGGACAGGGGAGGCTTTCTTT.

In its sample, this clone was seen a few times. V gene TRBV7-9 combines with J gene TRBJ2-1, with TRBD2 matching 10 bases. The CDR3 sequence is 16 residues long. Trimming took 3 bases from V and 8 from J; bases not matched to a gene: 10. The V gene's germline CDR1 is SEHNR and CDR2 FQNEAQ (reference sequence). CDR3 nucleotides: TGTGCCAGCAGCTTCAGAGCGGGGGGGCCCGTCGATGAGCAGTTCTTC. It specifies CASSFRAGGPVDEQFF.

The chain joins TRBV11-2 to TRBJ1-4, with TRBD1 matching 9 bases. The CDR3 runs to 16 residues. CDR1 is SGHAT, CDR2 FQNNGV, per germline. V lost 5 bases, J lost 5 bases, and 9 bases stayed unmatched. The CDR3 DNA sequence: TGTGCCAGCAGCCGTTGGACAGGGGCCTTAAATGAAAAACTGTTTTTT. This codes for CASSRWTGALNEKLFF.

This chain connects TRBV7-6 to TRBJ2-5; D perhaps matches TRBD2 (6 bases). V lost 3 bases to trimming and J lost 1 base, with 9 bases between them. Germline assignment: CDR1 SGHVS and CDR2 FNYEAQ. The CDR3 loop spans 14 amino acids. CDR3 nucleotide sequence: TGTGCCAGCAGCTTCCGACTAGTCCAAGAGACCCAGTACTTC. This sequence encodes CASSFRLVQETQYF.

This clone was observed many times. CDR3 in DNA: TGTGCCAGCAGGACTAGCGGGGGGGCCTTTGAGCAGTTCTTC. Protein sequence: CASRTSGGAFEQFF. The chain joins TRBV2 to TRBJ2-1; 14 bases map to TRBD2. Trimming took 6 bases from V and 9 from J; bases not matched to a gene: 4. The CDR3 consists of 14 residues. Germline V gene data show CDR1 as SNHLY and CDR2 as FYNNEI.

As for this clone: A read error may produce the germline difference seen at one junction end. In DNA form, the CDR3 reads TGTGCCATGAAAACTAGCTTGGGAACCTACGGGCAGTACTTC. This encodes CAMKTSLGTYGQYF. V is TRBV10-3 and J is TRBJ2-7, with a possible D match to TRBD2 (6 bases). This CDR3 has 14 residues. Germline V gene sequence: CDR1 ENHRY, CDR2 SYGVKD.

The chain couples TRBV2 to TRBJ1-2, with no clear D. Germline CDR1 SNHLY, CDR2 FYNNEI. The CDR3 is 13 residues long. V lost 9 bases to trimming and J lost 2 bases, with 13 bases between them. The CDR3 is CASKRGENYGYTF. CDR3 nucleotides: TGTGCCAGTAAGCGCGGGGAAAACTATGGCTACACCTTC.

This clone was counted once. The rearrangement links TRBV6-1 to TRBJ2-7, with D unresolved. Germline CDR1 and CDR2: MNHNS and SASEGT. The CDR3 runs 15 residues. Between the trimmed V and J ends, which lost 2 bases and 3 bases, there was a span of 14 bases. The CDR3 bases are TGTGCCAGCAGTGAATTCCAGGATTTTGGCTACGAGCAGTACTTC. It translates to CASSEFQDFGYEQYF.

This clone was seen more than once but under ten times. This chain uses TRBV19 with TRBJ1-5; 9 bases align to TRBD1. This CDR3 has 18 amino acids. V dropped 6 bases and J dropped 0; count of bases not matched to a gene: 12. Germline CDR1 LNHDA, CDR2 SQIVND (reference sequence). The CDR3 DNA reads TGTGCCAGTAGACCCTGGACAGGGGCCGCCTATAGCAATCAGCCCCAGCATTTT. It is translated as CASRPWTGAAYSNQPQHF.

This rearrangement joins TRBV12-5 to TRBJ1-2; D is unresolved. V lost 7 bases, J lost 8 bases, and 23 bases lay in between. This CDR3 region has 15 residues. CDR1 and CDR2 from the germline V gene are LGHNT and FRNRAP. The CDR3 bases are TGTGCTAGTGCTCATCCCAACTGGGGAGTAGACGGCTACACCTTC. Translating gives CASAHPNWGVDGYTF.